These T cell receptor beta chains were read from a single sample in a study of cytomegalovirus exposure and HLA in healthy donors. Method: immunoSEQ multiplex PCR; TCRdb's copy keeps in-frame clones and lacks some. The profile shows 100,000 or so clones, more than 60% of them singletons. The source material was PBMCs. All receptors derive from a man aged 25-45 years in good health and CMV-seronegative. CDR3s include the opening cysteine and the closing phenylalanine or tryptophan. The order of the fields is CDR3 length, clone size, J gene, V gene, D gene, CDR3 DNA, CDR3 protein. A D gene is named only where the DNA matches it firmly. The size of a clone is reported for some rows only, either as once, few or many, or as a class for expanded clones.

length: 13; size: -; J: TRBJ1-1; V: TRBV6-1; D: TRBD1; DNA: TGTGCCAGCAGGACAGGGTCTGACACTGAAGCTTTCTTT; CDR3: CASRTGSDTEAFF
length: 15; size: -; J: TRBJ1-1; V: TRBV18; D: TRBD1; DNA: TGTGCCAGCTCACCACCCGGGACAGGGGTTAATGAAGCTTTCTTT; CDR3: CASSPPGTGVNEAFF
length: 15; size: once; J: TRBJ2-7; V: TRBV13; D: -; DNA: TGTGCCAGCAGCCCCCCGACGGGAGTCGGATACGAGCAGTACTTC; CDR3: CASSPPTGVGYEQYF
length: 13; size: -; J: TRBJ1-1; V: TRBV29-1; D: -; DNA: TGCAGCGTTGTCGGGGGAAGTAACACTGAAGCTTTCTTT; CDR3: CSVVGGSNTEAFF
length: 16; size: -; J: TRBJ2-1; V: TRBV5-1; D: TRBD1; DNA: TGCGCCAGCAGAGGGACAGGAGAAAGACCCTACAATGAGCAGTTCTTC; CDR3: CASRGTGERPYNEQFF
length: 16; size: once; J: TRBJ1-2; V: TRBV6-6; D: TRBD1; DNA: TGTGCCAGCAGTTACGGGACAGGGGACGGAAGCTATGGCTACACCTTC; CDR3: CASSYGTGDGSYGYTF
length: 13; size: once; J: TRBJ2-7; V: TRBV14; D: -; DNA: TGTGCCAGCAGCCAAGATCACCGAGACGAGCAGTACTTC; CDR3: CASSQDHRDEQYF
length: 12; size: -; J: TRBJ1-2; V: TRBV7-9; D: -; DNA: TGTGCCAGCAGCTTGGGCCTCTATGGCTACACCTTC; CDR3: CASSLGLYGYTF
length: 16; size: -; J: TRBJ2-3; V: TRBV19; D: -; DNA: TGTGCCAGTAGTATTAGTCGGGAAGCGGGCACAGATACGCAGTATTTT; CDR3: CASSISREAGTDTQYF
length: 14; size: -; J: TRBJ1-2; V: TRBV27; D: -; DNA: TGTGCCAGCAGTACCCGGGACTTCGGCTGTGGCTACACCTTC; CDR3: CASSTRDFGCGYTF
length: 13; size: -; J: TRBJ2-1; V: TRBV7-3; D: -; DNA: TGTGCCAGCAGCTTATGGCGGGATGATGAGCAGTTCTTC; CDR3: CASSLWRDDEQFF
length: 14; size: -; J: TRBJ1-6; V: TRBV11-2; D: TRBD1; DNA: TGTGCCAGCAGCTTCCTCAGGGGGGATTCACCCCTCCACTTT; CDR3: CASSFLRGDSPLHF
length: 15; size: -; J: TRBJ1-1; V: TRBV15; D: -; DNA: TGTGCCACCAGCAGAGGGGCAGCAGTGAACACTGAAGCTTTCTTT; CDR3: CATSRGAAVNTEAFF
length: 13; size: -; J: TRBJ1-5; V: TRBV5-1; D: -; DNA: TGCGCCAGCAGCTTGGGGGCTAATCAGCCCCAGCATTTT; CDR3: CASSLGANQPQHF
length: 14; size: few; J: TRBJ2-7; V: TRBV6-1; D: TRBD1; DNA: TGTGCCAGCAGTGCGGGACAGGGATTCTACGAGCAGTACTTC; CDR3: CASSAGQGFYEQYF
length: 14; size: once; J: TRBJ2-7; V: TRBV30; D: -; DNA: TGTGCCTGGAGTGGGTCAAGCGGAAATTACGAGCAGTACTTC; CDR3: CAWSGSSGNYEQYF
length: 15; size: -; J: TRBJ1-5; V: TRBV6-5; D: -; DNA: TGTGCCAGCAAGTGGGGAGGGCCTAATAATCAGCCCCAGCATTTT; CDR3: CASKWGGPNNQPQHF
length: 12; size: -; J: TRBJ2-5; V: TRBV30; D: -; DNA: TGTGCCTGGAAGAGGGACACGTGGACCCAGTACTTC; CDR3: CAWKRDTWTQYF
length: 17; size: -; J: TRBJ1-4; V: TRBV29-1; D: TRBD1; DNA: TGCAGCGTTCAGGGACAGGTGGACCCAGGAGCTAATGAAAAACTGTTTTTT; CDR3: CSVQGQVDPGANEKLFF
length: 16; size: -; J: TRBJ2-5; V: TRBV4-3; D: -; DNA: TGCGCCAGCAGCCAAGTCCTAGGCTTGTGGGAAGAGACCCAGTACTTC; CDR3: CASSQVLGLWEETQYF
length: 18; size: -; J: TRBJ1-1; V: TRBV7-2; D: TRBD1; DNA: TGTGCCAGCAGCTTCTCCGGGACAGGGGTTTATGAGAACACTGAAGCTTTCTTT; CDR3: CASSFSGTGVYENTEAFF
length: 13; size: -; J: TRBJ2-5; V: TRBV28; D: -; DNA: TGTGCCAGCAGTAAGGCGGATCAAGAGACCCAGTACTTC; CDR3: CASSKADQETQYF
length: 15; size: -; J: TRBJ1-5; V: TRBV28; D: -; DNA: TGTGCCAGCAGTTCTAGACAGGAGATCAATCAGCCCCAGCATTTT; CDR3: CASSSRQEINQPQHF
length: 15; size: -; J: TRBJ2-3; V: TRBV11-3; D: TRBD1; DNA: TGTGCCAGCAGCTCGGGACAGGAAGGATCAGATACGCAGTATTTT; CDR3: CASSSGQEGSDTQYF
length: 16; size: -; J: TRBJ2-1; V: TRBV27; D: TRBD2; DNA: TGTGCCAGCAGTTTATATGGGACTAGCGGTTACAATGAGCAGTTCTTC; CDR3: CASSLYGTSGYNEQFF
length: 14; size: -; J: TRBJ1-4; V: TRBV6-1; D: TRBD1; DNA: TGTGCCAGCACTAAGGACAGGGTTGATGAAAAACTGTTTTTT; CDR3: CASTKDRVDEKLFF
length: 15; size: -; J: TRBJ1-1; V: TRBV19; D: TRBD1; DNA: TGTGCCCGTAGTTATGGACAGGGATGGGGCACTGAAGCTTTCTTT; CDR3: CARSYGQGWGTEAFF
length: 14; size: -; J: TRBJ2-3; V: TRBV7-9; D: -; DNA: TGTGCCAGCAGCTTATCTACCTCCCTGGATACGCAGTATTTT; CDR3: CASSLSTSLDTQYF
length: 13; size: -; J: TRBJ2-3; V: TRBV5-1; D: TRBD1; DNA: TGCGCCAGCAGAGTGGACAGGGCAGATACGCAGTATTTT; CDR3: CASRVDRADTQYF
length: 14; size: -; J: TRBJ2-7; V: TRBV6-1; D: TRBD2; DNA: TGTGCCACAAGGACTAGCGGGAGCCTCACGGAGCAGTACTTC; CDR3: CATRTSGSLTEQYF
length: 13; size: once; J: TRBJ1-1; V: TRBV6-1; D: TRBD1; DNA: TGTGCCAGCAGTAGGACAGGGGATACTGAAGCTTTCTTT; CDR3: CASSRTGDTEAFF
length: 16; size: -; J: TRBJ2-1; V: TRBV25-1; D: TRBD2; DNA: TGTGCCAGCAGTGGTCTGCGGGGGGCCGCTTACAATGAGCAGTTCTTC; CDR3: CASSGLRGAAYNEQFF
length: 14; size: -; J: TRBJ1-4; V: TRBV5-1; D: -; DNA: TGCGCCAGCGGCCTTGGGGGGGGTAGTGAAAAACTGTTTTTT; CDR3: CASGLGGGSEKLFF
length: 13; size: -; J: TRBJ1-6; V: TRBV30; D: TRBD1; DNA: TGTGCCTGGCAGGGGGCGGGGAATTCACCCCTCCACTTT; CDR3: CAWQGAGNSPLHF
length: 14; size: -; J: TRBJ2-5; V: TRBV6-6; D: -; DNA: TGTGCCAGCAGTTACTCGACTCTGAAGGAGACCCAGTACTTC; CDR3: CASSYSTLKETQYF
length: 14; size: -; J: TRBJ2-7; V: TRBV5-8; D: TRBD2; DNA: TGTGCCAGCGGCGCTAGCGGGGGAAGGGTCGAGCAGTACTTC; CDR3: CASGASGGRVEQYF
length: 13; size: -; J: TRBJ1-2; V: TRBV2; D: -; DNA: TGTGCCAGCAGTCGGACTTTACGGGAAGGCTACACCTTC; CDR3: CASSRTLREGYTF
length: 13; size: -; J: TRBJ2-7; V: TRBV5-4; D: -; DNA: TGTGCCAGCAGCCAAGGGACACAATACGAGCAGTACTTC; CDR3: CASSQGTQYEQYF
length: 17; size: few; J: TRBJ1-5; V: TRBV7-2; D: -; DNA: TGTGCCAGCAGCTTTATCCCCGGCCTAAAGGGAGGTCAGCCCCAGCATTTT; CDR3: CASSFIPGLKGGQPQHF
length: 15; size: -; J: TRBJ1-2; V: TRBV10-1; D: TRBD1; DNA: TGCGCCAGCAGGAAGGGACAGATCCCTTCCTATGGCTACACCTTC; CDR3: CASRKGQIPSYGYTF
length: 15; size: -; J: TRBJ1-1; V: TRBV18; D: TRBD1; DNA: TGTGCCAGCTCACCCTCTACAGGGGTCAACACTGAAGCTTTCTTT; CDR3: CASSPSTGVNTEAFF
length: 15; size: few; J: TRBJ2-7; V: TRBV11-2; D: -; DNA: TGTGCCAGCAGCCTACCGGGAAGAGGTCCCTACGAGCAGTACTTC; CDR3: CASSLPGRGPYEQYF
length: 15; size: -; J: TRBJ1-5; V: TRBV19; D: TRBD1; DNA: TGTGCCAGTAGGGACGGGGACAGGGGCTTTCAGCCCCAGCATTTT; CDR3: CASRDGDRGFQPQHF
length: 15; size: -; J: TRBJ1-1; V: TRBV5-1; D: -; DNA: TGCGCCAGCAGCTTGGGGACGGGGGGGTTCCCTGAAGCTTTCTTT; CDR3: CASSLGTGGFPEAFF
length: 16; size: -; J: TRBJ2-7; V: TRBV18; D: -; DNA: TGTGCCAGCTCACCACTTTCCGCCGGCAGGGTGTACGAGCAGTACTTC; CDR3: CASSPLSAGRVYEQYF
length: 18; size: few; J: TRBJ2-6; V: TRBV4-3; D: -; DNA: TGCGCCAGCAGCCAAGGGACAGACCTCTTAGGTGGGGCCAACGTCCTGACTTTC; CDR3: CASSQGTDLLGGANVLTF